These 2 T cell receptor beta chains were sequenced from one sample in a study of T cell repertoires in cytomegalovirus infection. TCRdb passed the reads through MiXCR, listing each CDR3 protein once. The table shows 170,000 or so distinct CDR3 sequences, with around 15% occurring only once. Material for sequencing was PBMCs. These receptors came from a human donor in good health (CMV status not recorded). Some clones in this sample may be carry-over from other donors' samples.

This clonotype was seen at least ten times. The genes are TRBV7-9 and TRBJ2-3; possibly TRBD1 for D (6 bases). V was cut by 5 bases and J by 4 bases, with 16 bases left in between. The CDR3 runs to 15 residues. Per germline, CDR1 SEHNR and CDR2 FQNEAQ (reference sequence). The CDR3 here is CASSARGEMPDTQYF. The DNA for the CDR3 is TGTGCCAGCAGCGCCAGGGGTGAGATGCCAGATACGCAGTATTTT.

V is TRBV5-1 and J is TRBJ1-2, with D tentatively TRBD1 (5 bases). With 0 bases removed from V and 7 bases from J, the gap between germline ends came to 19 bases. CDR1 and CDR2 from the germline V gene are SGHRS and YFSETQ. This CDR3 has 16 residues. The CDR3, as DNA: TGCGCCAGCAGCTTGGAATTTAGGCAGGGCGGCCTTGGCTACACCTTC. It specifies CASSLEFRQGGLGYTF.